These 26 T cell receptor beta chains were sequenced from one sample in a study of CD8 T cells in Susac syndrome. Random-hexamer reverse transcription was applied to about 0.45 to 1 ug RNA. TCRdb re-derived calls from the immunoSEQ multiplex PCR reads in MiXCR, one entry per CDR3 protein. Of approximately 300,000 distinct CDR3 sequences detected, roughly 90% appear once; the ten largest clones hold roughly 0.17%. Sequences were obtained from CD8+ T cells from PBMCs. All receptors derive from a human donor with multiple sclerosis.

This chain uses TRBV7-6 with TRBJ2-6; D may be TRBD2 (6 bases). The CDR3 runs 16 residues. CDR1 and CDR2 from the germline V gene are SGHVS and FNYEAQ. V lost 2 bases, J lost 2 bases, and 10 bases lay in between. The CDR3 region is CASSLQGGTGANVLTF. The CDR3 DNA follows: TGTGCCAGCAGCTTACAAGGAGGGACTGGGGCCAACGTCCTGACTTTC.

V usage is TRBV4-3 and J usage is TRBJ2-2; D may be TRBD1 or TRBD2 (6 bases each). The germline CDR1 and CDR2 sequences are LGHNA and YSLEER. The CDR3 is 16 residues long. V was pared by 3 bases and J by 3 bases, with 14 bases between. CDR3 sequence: CASSHRGVKDTGELFF. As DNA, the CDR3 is TGCGCCAGCAGCCATAGGGGGGTGAAGGACACCGGGGAGCTGTTTTTT.

CDR3 sequence: CSARSGLASEQFF. The CDR3 coding sequence is TGCAGTGCTAGATCCGGACTAGCTTCTGAGCAGTTCTTC. J is TRBJ2-1 and V is TRBV20-1, with 8 bases lining up with TRBD2. Germline CDR1 reads DFQATT; CDR2 reads SNEGSKA (reference sequence). There are 13 residues in the CDR3. V lost 2 bases to trimming and J lost 9 bases; unmatched junction nucleotides: 6.

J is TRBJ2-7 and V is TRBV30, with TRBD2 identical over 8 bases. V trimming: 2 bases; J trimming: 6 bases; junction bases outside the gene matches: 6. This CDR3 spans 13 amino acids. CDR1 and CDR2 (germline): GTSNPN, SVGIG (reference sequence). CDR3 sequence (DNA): TGTGCCTGGAGTACCTCGGGAGGGGGCGAGCAGTACTTC. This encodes CAWSTSGGGEQYF.

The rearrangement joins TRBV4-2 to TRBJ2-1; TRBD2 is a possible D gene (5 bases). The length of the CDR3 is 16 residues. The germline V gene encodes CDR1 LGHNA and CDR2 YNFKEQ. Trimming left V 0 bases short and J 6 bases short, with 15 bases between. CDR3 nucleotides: TGTGCCAGCAGCCAAGAGGACTCCCAGGCCTTCAATGAGCAGTTCTTC. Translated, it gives CASSQEDSQAFNEQFF.

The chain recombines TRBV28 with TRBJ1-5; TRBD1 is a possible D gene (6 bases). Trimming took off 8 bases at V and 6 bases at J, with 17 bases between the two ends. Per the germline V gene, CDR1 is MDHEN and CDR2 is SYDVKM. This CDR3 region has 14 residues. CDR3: CASQGRTEFQPQHF. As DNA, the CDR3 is TGTGCCAGCCAAGGACGGACAGAGTTTCAGCCCCAGCATTTT. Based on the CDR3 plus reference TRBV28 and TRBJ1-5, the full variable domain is DVKVTQSSRYLVKRTGEKVFLECVQDMDHENMFWYRQDPGLGLRLIYFSYDVKMKEKGDIPEGYSVSREKKERFSLILESASTNQTSMYLCASQGRTEFQPQHFGDGTRLSIL.

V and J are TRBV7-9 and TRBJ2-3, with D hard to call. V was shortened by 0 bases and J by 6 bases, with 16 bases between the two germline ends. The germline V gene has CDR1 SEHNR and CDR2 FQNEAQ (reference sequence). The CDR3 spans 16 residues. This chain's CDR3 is CASSLAAAGWLDTQYF. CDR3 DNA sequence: TGTGCCAGCAGCTTAGCGGCAGCTGGGTGGCTGGATACGCAGTATTTT.

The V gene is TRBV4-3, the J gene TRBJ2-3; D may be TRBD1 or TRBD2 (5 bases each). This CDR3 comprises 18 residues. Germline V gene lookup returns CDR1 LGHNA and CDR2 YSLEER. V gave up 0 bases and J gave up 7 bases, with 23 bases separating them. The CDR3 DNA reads TGCGCCAGCAGCCAAGAGGGTCCGGGACGCTTCGTTGCTTATACGCAGTATTTT. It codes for CASSQEGPGRFVAYTQYF.

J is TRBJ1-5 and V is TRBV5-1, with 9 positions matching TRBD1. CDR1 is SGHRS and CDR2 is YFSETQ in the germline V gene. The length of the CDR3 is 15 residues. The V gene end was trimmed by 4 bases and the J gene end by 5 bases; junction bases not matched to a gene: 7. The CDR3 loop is CASSPLTGGDQPQHF. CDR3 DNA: TGCGCCAGCAGCCCATTGACAGGGGGAGATCAGCCCCAGCATTTT.

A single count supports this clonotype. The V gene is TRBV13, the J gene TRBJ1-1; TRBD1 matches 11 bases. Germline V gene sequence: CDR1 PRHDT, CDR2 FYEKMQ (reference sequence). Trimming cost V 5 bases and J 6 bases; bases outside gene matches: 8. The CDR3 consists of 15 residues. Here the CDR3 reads CASSLGTGGYAEAFF. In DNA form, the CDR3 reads TGTGCCAGCAGCCTGGGGACAGGGGGGTACGCTGAAGCTTTCTTT.

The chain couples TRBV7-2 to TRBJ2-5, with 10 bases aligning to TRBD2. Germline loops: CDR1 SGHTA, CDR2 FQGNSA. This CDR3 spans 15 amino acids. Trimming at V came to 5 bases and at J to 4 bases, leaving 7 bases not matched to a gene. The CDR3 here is CASSPGLALPETQYF. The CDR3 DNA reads TGTGCCAGCAGCCCGGGACTAGCGCTCCCAGAGACCCAGTACTTC.

The CDR3 region has the DNA TGCGCCAGCAGCCAAGATCTAGCGGGAGGGTCCCCCGATACGCAGTATTTT. It codes for CASSQDLAGGSPDTQYF. The gene calls are TRBV4-3 and TRBJ2-3; the match to TRBD2 covers 12 bases. V gave up 0 bases and J gave up 6 bases; unmatched junction bases: 7. The CDR3 runs to 17 residues. CDR1 LGHNA and CDR2 YSLEER come from the germline V gene.

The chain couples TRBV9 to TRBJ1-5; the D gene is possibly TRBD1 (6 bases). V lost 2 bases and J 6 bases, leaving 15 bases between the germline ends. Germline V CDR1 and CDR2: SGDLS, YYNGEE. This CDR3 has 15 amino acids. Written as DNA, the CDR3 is TGTGCCAGCAGCGTGGGACAAGGGTCCGGTCAGCCCCAGCATTTT. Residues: CASSVGQGSGQPQHF.

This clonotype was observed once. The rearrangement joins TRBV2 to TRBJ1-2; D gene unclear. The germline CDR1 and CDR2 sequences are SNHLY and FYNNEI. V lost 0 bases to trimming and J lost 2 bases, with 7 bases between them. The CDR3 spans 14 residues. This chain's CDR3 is CASSEARPNYGYTF. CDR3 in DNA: TGTGCCAGCAGTGAAGCGCGACCAAACTATGGCTACACCTTC.

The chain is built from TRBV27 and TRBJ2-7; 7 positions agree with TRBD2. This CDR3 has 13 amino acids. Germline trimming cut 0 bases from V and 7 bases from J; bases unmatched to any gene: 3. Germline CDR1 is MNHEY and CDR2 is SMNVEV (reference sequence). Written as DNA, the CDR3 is TGTGCCAGCAGTTTATCGTCGGGGGGTGAGCAGTACTTC. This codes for CASSLSSGGEQYF.

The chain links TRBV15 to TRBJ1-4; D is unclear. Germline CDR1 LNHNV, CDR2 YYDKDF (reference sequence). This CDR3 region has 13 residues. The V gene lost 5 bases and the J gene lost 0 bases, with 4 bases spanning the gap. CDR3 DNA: TGTGCCACCAGCGAGGCAACTAATGAAAAACTGTTTTTT. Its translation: CATSEATNEKLFF.

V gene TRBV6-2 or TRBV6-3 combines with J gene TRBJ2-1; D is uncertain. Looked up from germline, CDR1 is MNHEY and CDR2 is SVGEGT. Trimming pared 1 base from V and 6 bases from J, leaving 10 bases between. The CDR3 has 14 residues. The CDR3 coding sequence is TGTGCCAGCAGTTACTTCCCCGGCGGCAATGAGCAGTTCTTC. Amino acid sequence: CASSYFPGGNEQFF.

As DNA, the CDR3 is TGTGCCAGCAGGAAGGGCGGAGTCTATGGCTACACCTTC. This encodes CASRKGGVYGYTF. The genes are TRBV7-9 and TRBJ1-2; D uncertain. The CDR3 contains 13 residues. Trimming stripped 6 bases from V and 4 bases from J, with 12 bases between. Germline CDR1 reads SEHNR; CDR2 reads FQNEAQ (reference sequence).

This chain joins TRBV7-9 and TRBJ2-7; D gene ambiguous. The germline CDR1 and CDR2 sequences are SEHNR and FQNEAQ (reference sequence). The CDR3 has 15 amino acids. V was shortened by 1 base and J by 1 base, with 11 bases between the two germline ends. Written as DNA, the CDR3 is TGTGCCAGCAGCTTAGAAAGCTCCAGTTCCTACGAGCAGTACTTC. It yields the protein CASSLESSSSYEQYF.

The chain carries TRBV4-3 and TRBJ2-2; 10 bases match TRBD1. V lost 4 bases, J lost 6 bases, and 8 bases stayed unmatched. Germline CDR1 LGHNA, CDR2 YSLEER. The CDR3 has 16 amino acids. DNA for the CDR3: TGCGCCAGCAGCCGCGGGACAGGGGTTCTGGCCGGGGAGCTGTTTTTT. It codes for CASSRGTGVLAGELFF.

CDR3 sequence: CASSGDRVYQPQHF. CDR3 nucleotides: TGTGCCAGCAGCGGTGACAGGGTCTATCAGCCCCAGCATTTT. This chain connects TRBV6-2 or TRBV6-3 to TRBJ1-5; 7 nucleotides agree with TRBD1. This CDR3 region has 14 residues. With V trimmed by 6 bases and J by 5 bases, 7 bases remained unmatched. The germline V gene has CDR1 MNHEY and CDR2 SVGEGT.

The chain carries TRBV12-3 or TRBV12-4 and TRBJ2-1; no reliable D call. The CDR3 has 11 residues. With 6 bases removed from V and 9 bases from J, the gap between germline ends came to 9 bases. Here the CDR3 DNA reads TGTGCCAGCAGGTTGGGTATTGAGCAGTTCTTC. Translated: CASRLGIEQFF.

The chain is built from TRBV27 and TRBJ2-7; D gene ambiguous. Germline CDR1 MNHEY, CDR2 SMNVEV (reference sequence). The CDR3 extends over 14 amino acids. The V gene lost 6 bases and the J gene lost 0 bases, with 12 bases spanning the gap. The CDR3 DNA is TGTGCCAGCAGGTGGGCAGAGAGCTCCTACGAGCAGTACTTC. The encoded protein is CASRWAESSYEQYF.

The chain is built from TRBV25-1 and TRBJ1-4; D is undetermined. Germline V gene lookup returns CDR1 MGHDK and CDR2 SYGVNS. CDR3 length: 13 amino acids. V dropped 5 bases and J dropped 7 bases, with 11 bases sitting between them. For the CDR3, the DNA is TGTGCCAGCAGTTTGCCGCCGAGTGAAAAACTGTTTTTT. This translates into CASSLPPSEKLFF.

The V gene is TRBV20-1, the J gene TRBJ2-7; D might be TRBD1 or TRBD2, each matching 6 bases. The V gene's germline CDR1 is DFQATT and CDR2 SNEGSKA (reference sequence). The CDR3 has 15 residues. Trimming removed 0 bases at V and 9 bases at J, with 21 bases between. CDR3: CSARDLRGPSNGQYF. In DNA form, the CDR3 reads TGCAGTGCTAGAGATCTTCGGGGGCCTTCCAACGGGCAGTACTTC.

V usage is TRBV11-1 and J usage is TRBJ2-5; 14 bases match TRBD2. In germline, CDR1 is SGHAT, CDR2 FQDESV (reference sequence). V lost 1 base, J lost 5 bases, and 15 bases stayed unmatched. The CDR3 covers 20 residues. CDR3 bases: TGTGCCAGCAGCTTAGATGCTGTGGGACTAGCGGGAGCCCCAGGGGAGACCCAGTACTTC. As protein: CASSLDAVGLAGAPGETQYF.